The rows below give T cell receptor beta chains drawn from one sample of a study of cytomegalovirus exposure and HLA in healthy donors. Assay used: immunoSEQ multiplex PCR; TCRdb lists only in-frame clones, some missing. The table has roughly 120,000 clones, approximately 8.6% seen once. Sequenced input: PBMCs. These receptors all stem from a middle-aged woman in good health and CMV-seropositive. CDR3s include the opening cysteine and the closing phenylalanine or tryptophan. The D gene is left open where the match is weak. Part of the rows lack a size; the others show once, few, many or a class for expanded clones.

NA	TRBJ2-7	TRBD1	TRBV30	CASWTGTSYEQYF	TGTGCCTCTTGGACAGGGACTTCCTACGAGCAGTACTTC
NA	TRBJ1-5	TRBD1	TRBV7-2	CASSLGTGFNQPQHF	TGTGCCAGCAGCTTAGGGACAGGGTTCAATCAGCCCCAGCATTTT
few	TRBJ1-2	TRBD1	TRBV6-5	CASNEAGGRYTF	TGTGCCAGTAACGAGGCAGGGGGCCGCTACACCTTC
NA	TRBJ2-5	NA	TRBV6-5	CATSRPSRGGETQYF	TGTGCCACCAGCAGGCCAAGCAGGGGTGGAGAGACCCAGTACTTC
NA	TRBJ2-2	TRBD1	TRBV5-6	CASSFDRGNTGELFF	TGTGCCAGCAGCTTTGACAGGGGGAACACCGGGGAGCTGTTTTTT
few	TRBJ1-2	TRBD1	TRBV5-1	CASSLEQTGFDGYTF	TGCGCCAGCAGCTTGGAACAGACAGGGTTCGATGGCTACACCTTC
NA	TRBJ1-2	NA	TRBV14	CASSLFYGRTDGYTF	TGTGCCAGCAGCCTATTCTACGGTAGGACAGATGGCTACACCTTC
few	TRBJ1-5	NA	TRBV11-2	CASSLAFNQPQHF	TGTGCCAGCAGCTTAGCTTTCAATCAGCCCCAGCATTTT
few	TRBJ2-1	TRBD2	TRBV10-1	CASSDGLVPFF	TGCGCCAGCAGTGATGGACTAGTCCCGTTCTTC
NA	TRBJ1-1	TRBD1	TRBV19	CASSISRLLRGQGRGTEAFF	TGTGCCAGTAGTATTTCCCGCCTCCTTAGGGGACAGGGTAGAGGAACTGAAGCTTTCTTT
NA	TRBJ2-7	NA	TRBV5-5	CASSLYRLPFNEQYF	TGTGCCAGCAGCCTGTACAGGTTACCTTTTAACGAGCAGTACTTC
NA	TRBJ1-1	NA	TRBV6-5	CASSYSLWGRSSFF	TGTGCCAGCAGTTACTCCCTGTGGGGGCGGTCCTCTTTCTTT
few	TRBJ2-3	NA	TRBV30	CAWSVGDPSTDTQYF	TGTGCCTGGAGTGTAGGGGATCCTAGCACAGATACGCAGTATTTT